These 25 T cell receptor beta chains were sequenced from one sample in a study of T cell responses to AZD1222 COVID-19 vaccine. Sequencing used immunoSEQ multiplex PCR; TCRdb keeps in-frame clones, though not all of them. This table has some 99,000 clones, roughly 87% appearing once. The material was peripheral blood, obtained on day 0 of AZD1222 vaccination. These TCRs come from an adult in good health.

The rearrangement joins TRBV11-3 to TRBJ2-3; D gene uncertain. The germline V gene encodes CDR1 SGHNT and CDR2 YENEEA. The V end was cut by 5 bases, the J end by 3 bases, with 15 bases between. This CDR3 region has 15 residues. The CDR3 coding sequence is TGTGCCAGCAGCCAAGGACGGGTTACGACAGATACGCAGTATTTT. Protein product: CASSQGRVTTDTQYF.

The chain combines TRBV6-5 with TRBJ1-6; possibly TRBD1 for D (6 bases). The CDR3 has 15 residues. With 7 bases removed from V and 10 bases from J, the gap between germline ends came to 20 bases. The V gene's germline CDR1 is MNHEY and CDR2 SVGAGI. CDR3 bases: TGTGCCAGCATCCCGGGGGGCGGATGGAGCTCACCCCTCCACTTT. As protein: CASIPGGGWSSPLHF.

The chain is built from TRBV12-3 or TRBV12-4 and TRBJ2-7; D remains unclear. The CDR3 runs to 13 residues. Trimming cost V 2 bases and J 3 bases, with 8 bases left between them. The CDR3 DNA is TGTGCCAGCAGTTTAAGGGTAAACTACGAGCAGTACTTC. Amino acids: CASSLRVNYEQYF.

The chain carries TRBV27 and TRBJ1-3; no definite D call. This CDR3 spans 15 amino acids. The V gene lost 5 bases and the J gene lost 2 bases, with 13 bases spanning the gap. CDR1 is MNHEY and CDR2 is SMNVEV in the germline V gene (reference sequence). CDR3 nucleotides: TGTGCCAGCAGTCCTGGGATCCCGGCTGGAAACACCATATATTTT. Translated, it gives CASSPGIPAGNTIYF.

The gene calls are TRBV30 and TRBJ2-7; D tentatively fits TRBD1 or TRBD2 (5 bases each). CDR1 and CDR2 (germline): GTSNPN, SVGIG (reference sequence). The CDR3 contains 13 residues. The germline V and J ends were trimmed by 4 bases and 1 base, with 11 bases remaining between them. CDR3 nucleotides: TGTGCCTGGAAAGCCGGGGCTTCCTACGAGCAGTACTTC. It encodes CAWKAGASYEQYF.

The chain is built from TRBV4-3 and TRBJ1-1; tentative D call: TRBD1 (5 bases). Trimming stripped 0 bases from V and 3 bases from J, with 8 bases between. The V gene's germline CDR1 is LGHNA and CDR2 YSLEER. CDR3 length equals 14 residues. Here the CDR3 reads CASSQERGDTEAFF. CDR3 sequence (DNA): TGCGCCAGCAGCCAAGAACGGGGGGACACTGAAGCTTTCTTT.

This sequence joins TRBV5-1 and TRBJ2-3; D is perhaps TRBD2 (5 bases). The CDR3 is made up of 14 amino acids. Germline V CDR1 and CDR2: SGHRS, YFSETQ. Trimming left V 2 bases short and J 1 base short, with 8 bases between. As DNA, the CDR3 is TGCGCCAGCAGCTTCGGGGAGCGCACAGATACGCAGTATTTT. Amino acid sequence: CASSFGERTDTQYF.

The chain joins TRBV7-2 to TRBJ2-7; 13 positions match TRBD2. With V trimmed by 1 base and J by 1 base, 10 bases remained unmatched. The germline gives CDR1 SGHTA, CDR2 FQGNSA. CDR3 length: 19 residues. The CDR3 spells CASSLVGLAGVGGSYEQYF. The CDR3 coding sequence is TGTGCCAGCAGCTTAGTCGGACTAGCGGGAGTTGGGGGGTCCTACGAGCAGTACTTC. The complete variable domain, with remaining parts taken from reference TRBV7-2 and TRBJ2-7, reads GAGVSQSPSNKVTEKGKDVELRCDPISGHTALYWYRQSLGQGLEFLIYFQGNSAPDKSGLPSDRFSAERTGGSVSTLTIQRTQQEDSAVYLCASSLVGLAGVGGSYEQYFGPGTRLTVT.

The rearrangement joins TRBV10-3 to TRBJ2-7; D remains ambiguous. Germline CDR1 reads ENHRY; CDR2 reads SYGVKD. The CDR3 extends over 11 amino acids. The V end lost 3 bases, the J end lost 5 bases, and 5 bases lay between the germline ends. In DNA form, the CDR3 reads TGTGCCATCAGTGATAGGGACGAGCAGTACTTC. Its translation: CAISDRDEQYF.

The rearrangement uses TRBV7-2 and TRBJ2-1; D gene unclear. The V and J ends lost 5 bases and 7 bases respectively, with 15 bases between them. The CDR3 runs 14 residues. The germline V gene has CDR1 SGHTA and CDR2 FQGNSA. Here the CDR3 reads CASSQGIVGNEQFF. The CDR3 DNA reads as TGTGCCAGCAGCCAAGGCATAGTGGGGAATGAGCAGTTCTTC.

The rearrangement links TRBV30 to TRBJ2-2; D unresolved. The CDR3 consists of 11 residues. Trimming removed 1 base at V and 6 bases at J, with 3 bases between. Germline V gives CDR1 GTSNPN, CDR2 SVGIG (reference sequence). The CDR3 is CAWSGPGELFF. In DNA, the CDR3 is TGTGCCTGGAGTGGCCCCGGGGAGCTGTTTTTT.

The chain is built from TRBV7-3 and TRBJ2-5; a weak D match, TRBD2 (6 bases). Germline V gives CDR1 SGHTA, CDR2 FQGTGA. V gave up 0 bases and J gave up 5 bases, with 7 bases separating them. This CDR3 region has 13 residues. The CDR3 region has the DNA TGTGCCAGCAGCTTAACGCGGGACGAGACCCAGTACTTC. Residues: CASSLTRDETQYF.

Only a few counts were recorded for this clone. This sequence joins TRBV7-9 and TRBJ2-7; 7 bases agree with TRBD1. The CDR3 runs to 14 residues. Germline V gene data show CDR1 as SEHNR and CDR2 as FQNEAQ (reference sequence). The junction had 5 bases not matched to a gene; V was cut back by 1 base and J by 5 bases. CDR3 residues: CASSLGQGIDEQYF. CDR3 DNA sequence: TGTGCCAGCAGCTTAGGACAGGGTATTGACGAGCAGTACTTC. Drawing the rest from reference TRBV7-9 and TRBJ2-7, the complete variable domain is DTGVSQNPRHKITKRGQNVTFRCDPISEHNRLYWYRQTLGQGPEFLTYFQNEAQLEKSRLLSDRFSAERPKGSFSTLEIQRTEQGDSAMYLCASSLGQGIDEQYFGPGTRLTVT.

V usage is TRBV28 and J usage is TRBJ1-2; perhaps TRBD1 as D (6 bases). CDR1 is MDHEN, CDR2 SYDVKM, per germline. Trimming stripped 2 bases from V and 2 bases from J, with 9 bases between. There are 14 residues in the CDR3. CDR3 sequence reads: CASSLEQGNYGYTF. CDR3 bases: TGTGCCAGCAGTTTAGAACAGGGAAACTATGGCTACACCTTC.

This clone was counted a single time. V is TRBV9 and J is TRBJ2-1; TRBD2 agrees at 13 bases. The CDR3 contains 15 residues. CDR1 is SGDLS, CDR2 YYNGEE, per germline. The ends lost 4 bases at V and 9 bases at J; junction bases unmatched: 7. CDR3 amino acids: CASSPRGLAGVEQFF. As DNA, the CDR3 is TGTGCCAGCAGCCCCCGAGGACTAGCGGGAGTTGAGCAGTTCTTC.

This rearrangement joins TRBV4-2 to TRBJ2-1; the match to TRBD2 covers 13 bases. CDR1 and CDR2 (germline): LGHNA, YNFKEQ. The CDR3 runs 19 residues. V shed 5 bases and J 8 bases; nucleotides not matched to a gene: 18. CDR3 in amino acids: CASSDGRGVRTSGSYEQFF. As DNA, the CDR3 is TGTGCCAGCAGCGACGGTCGTGGGGTAAGGACTAGCGGGAGCTATGAGCAGTTCTTC.

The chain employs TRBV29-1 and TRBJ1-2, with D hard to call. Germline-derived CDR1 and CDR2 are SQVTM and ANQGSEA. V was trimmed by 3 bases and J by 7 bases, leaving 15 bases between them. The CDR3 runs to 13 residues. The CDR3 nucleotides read TGCAGCGTTGACGTGGAGGGAAGGTTTGGCTACACCTTC. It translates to CSVDVEGRFGYTF.

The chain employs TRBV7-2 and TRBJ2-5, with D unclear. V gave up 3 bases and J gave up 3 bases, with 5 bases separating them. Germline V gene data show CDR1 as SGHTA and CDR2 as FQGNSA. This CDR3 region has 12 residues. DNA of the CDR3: TGTGCCAGCAGCTTTGCCAAAGAGACCCAGTACTTC. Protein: CASSFAKETQYF. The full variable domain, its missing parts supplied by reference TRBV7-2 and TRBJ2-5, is GAGVSQSPSNKVTEKGKDVELRCDPISGHTALYWYRQSLGQGLEFLIYFQGNSAPDKSGLPSDRFSAERTGGSVSTLTIQRTQQEDSAVYLCASSFAKETQYFGPGTRLLVL.

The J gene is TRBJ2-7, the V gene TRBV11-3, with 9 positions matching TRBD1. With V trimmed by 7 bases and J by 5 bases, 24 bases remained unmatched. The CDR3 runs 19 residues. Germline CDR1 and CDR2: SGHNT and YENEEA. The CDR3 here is CASTRHRDRDQLKVNEQYF. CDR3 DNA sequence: TGTGCCAGCACCCGACACCGGGACAGGGACCAACTGAAGGTCAACGAGCAGTACTTC.

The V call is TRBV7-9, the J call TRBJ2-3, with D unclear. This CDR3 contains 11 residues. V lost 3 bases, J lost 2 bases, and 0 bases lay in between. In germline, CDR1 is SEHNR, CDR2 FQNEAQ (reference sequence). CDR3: CASSFTDTQYF. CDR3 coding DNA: TGTGCCAGCAGCTTCACAGATACGCAGTATTTT.

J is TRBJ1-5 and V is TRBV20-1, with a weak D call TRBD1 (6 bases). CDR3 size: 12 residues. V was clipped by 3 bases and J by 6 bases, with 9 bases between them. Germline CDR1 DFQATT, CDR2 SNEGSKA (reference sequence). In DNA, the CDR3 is TGCAGTGCTAGTCGGGGGGCTCAGCCCCAGCATTTT. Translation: CSASRGAQPQHF.

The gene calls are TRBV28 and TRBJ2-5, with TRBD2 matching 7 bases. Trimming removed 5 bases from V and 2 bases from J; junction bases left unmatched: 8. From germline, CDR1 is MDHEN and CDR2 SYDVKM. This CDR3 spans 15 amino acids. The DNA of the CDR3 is TGTGCCAGCAGTGAATCAGGGCGGGGGCAAGAGACCCAGTACTTC. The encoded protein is CASSESGRGQETQYF.

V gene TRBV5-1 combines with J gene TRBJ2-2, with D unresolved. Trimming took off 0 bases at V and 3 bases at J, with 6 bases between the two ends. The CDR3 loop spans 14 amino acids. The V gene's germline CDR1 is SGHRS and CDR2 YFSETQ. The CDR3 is CASSLEVYTGELFF. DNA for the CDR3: TGCGCCAGCAGCTTGGAGGTGTACACCGGGGAGCTGTTTTTT.

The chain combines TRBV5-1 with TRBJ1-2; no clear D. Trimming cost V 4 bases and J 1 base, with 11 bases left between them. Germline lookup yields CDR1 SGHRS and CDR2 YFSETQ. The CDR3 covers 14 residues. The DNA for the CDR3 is TGCGCCAGCAGCCCGGAGATGGTTAACTATGGCTACACCTTC. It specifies CASSPEMVNYGYTF.

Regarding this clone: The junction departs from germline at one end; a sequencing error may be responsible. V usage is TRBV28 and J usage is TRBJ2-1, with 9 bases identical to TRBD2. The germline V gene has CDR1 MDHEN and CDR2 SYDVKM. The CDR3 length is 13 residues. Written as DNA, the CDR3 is TGTGCCAGCAGCCCCGACTCATGGACTAGCGTGATCTTC. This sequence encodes CASSPDSWTSVIF.